This T cell receptor (beta chain) came from a study of cytomegalovirus exposure and HLA in healthy donors. V dropped 6 bases and J dropped 1; count of bases not matched to a gene: 17. This CDR3 has 18 residues. CDR1 is SQVTM, CDR2 ANQGSEA, per germline. Sequencing used immunoSEQ multiplex PCR; TCRdb keeps in-frame clones, though not all of them. The sample includes 70,000 to 80,000 clones, 94% of them seen just once. Sequencing was carried out using PBMCs. The TCR comes from a woman aged 18-29 years in good health and CMV-seropositive. V gene TRBV29-1 combines with J gene TRBJ1-4, with TRBD1 identical over 7 bases. The CDR3 DNA is TGCAGCGTAGTAGACAGGGTTGGACCCAGGTTAACTAATGAAAAACTGTTTTTT. It is translated as CSVVDRVGPRLTNEKLFF.